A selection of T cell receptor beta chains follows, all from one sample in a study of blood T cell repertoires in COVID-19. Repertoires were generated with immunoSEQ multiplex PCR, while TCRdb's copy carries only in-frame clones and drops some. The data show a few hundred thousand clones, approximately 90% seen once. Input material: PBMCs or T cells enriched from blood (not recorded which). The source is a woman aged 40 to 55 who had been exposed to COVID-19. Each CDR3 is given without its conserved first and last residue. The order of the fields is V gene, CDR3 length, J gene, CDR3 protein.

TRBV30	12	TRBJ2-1	AWSVERRYNEQF
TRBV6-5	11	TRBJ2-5	ASSYSRVETQY
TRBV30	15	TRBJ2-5	AWRDNKGLAGGETQY
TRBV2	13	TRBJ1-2	ASSDPQGGNYGYT
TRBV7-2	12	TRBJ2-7	ASSPGVASYEQY
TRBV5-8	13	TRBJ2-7	ASSFGGLAGAEQY
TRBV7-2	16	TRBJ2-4	ASSLEASAISAKNIQY
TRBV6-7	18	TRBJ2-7	ASSYSRFSAQGDFIYEQY
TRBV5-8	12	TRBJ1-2	ASSSSQGAFGYT
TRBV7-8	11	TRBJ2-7	ASSLETFYEQY
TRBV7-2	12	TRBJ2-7	ASSGESGHYEQY
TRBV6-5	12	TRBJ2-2	ASRFTGSAGELF
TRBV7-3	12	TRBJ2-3	ASSLKGGTDTQY
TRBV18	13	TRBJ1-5	ASSPQKGNNQPQH
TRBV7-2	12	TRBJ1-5	ASSTGPSNQPQH
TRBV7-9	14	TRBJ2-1	ASSLQEGGAYNEQF
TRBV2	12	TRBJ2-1	ASSVLAGVNEQF
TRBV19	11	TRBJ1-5	ASSVGQSQPQH
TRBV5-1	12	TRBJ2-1	ASSSGDRGYEQF
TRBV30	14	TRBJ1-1	AWTRRDSHMNTEAF
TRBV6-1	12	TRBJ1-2	ASSDSQTLYGYT
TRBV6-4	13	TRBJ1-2	ASSDSPGALHGYT
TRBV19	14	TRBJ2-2	ASEYKGGRSAGELF
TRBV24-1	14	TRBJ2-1	ATSDRREGPYNEQF
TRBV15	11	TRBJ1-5	ATEAGSNQPQH
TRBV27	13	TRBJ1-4	ASSPQGQPNEKLF
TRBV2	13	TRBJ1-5	ASSNPGTLDQPQH
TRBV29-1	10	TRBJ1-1	SVAPGQGRAF
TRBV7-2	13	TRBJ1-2	ASSLGGGVEYGYT
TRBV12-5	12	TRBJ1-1	ASGSRGQNTEAF
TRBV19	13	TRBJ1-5	ASSGRRNSNQPQH
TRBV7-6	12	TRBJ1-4	ASSLGTGGEKLF
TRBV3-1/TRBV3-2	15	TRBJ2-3	ASSQRRTSGETDTQY
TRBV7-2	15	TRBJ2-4	ASSSGGAGASKNIQY
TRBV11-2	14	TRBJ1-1	ASSLGSRSPGTEAF
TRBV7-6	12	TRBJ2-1	ASSLVGARSEQF
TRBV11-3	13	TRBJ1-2	ASSLDGTSSYGYT
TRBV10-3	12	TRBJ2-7	AISQREGVYEQY
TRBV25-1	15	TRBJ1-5	ASSEGKGTGWNQPQH
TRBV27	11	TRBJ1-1	ASSIRGNTEAF
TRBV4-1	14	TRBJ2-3	ASSQDSSGRLDTQY
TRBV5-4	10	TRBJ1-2	ASSSRGPGYT
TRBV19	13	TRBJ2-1	ASSKREAPSNEQF
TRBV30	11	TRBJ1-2	AWGQGRSYGYT
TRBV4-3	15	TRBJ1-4	ASSQDRVTGWDGKLF